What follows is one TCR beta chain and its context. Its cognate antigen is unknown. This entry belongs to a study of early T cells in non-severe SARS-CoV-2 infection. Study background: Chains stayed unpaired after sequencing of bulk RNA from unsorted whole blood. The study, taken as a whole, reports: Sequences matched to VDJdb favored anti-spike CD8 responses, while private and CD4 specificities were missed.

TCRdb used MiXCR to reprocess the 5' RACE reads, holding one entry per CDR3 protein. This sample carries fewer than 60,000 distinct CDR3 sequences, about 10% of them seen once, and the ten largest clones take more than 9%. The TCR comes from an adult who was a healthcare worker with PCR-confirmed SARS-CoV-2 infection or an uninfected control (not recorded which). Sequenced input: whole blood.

The CDR3 region has the DNA TGCAGTGCTAAAGATGACGGCGCAGCTTTCTTT. Encoded protein: CSAKDDGAAFF. The rearrangement links TRBV20-1 to TRBJ1-1; D uncertain. The CDR3 has 11 amino acids. Trimming removed 4 bases at V and 10 bases at J, with 13 bases between. Germline CDR1 is DFQATT and CDR2 is SNEGSKA (reference sequence).